A single sample is the source of the 14 T cell receptor beta chains below, sequenced in a study of alternative splicing in chronic myeloid leukemia remission. Each library started from roughly 950 ng total RNA with poly-A enrichment. TCRdb re-called the bulk RNA-seq reads, yielding one record per CDR3 amino acid sequence without DNA. The sample lists about 350 distinct CDR3 sequences, about 98% seen once, with around 6.1% in the top ten. Sequenced sample: PBMCs. These receptors all stem from a person in their thirties or forties in good health.

The V call is TRBV7-9, the J call TRBJ2-7; TCRdb returns TRBD2, unconfirmable since there is no DNA. In germline, CDR1 is SEHNR, CDR2 FQNEAQ (reference sequence). The length of the CDR3 is 12 residues. The CDR3 reads CASSFGGSEQYF.

This sequence joins TRBV15 and TRBJ2-5; the TCRdb call, TRBD2, lacks DNA for checking. Germline CDR1 and CDR2: LNHNV and YYDKDF (reference sequence). The CDR3 extends over 15 amino acids. CDR3 sequence: CATSRGSRAQETQYF.

The chain carries TRBV29-1 and TRBJ1-2; the D call from TCRdb, TRBD1, cannot be confirmed without DNA. CDR1 is SQVTM, CDR2 ANQGSEA, per germline. The CDR3 extends over 13 amino acids. CDR3 sequence: CSVGTGLDYGYTF.

The chain recombines TRBV2 with TRBJ2-3. This CDR3 has 13 amino acids. The germline V gene encodes CDR1 SNHLY and CDR2 FYNNEI. The CDR3 reads CASSSHPTDTQYF.

The rearrangement uses TRBV6-2 or TRBV6-3 and TRBJ2-3; without DNA, the TCRdb call of TRBD2 cannot be checked. Per the germline V gene, CDR1 is MNHEY and CDR2 is SVGEGT. The CDR3 runs to 15 residues. The CDR3 reads CASSYSSGDQDTQYF.

The rearrangement joins TRBV15 to TRBJ2-7; TCRdb returns TRBD2, unconfirmable since there is no DNA. Looked up from germline, CDR1 is LNHNV and CDR2 is YYDKDF (reference sequence). The CDR3 is 14 amino acids. This CDR3 is CATSREGVGYEQYF.

The J gene is TRBJ1-1, the V gene TRBV4-3. Germline CDR1 reads LGHNA; CDR2 reads YSLEER. This CDR3 contains 18 residues. The CDR3 is CASSQDGRTGGFGTEAFF.

The chain combines TRBV6-5 with TRBJ2-5; TCRdb selects TRBD2, and the lack of DNA leaves this call unchecked. Germline CDR1 reads MNHEY; CDR2 reads SVGAGI. This CDR3 contains 13 residues. The CDR3 sequence is CAARDSHRETQYF.

The chain combines TRBV6-5 with TRBJ2-2; lacking DNA, the TRBD2 call made by TCRdb goes unchecked. Germline V lookup: CDR1 MNHEY, CDR2 SVGAGI. This CDR3 region has 13 residues. CDR3 loop: CASSSPASGELFF.

The J gene is TRBJ1-1, the V gene TRBV7-2. Per germline, CDR1 SGHTA and CDR2 FQGNSA. The CDR3 has 11 residues. The CDR3 spells CAWGGNTEAFF.

This sequence joins TRBV7-9 and TRBJ1-3. This CDR3 has 14 residues. Germline CDR1 SEHNR, CDR2 FQNEAQ (reference sequence). The CDR3: CASSLASSGNTIYF.

The gene calls are TRBV12-5 and TRBJ1-2. The germline gives CDR1 LGHNT, CDR2 FRNRAP. The CDR3 covers 17 residues. This chain's CDR3 is CASGLQGVQELVYGYTF. Looking up the rest from reference TRBV12-5 and TRBJ1-2 gives the full variable domain: DARVTQTPRHKVTEMGQEVTMRCQPILGHNTVFWYRQTMMQGLELLAYFRNRAPLDDSGMPKDRFSAEMPDATLATLKIQPSEPRDSAVYFCASGLQGVQELVYGYTFGSGTRLTVV.

The V and J genes are TRBV5-1 and TRBJ2-1; TCRdb's D call of TRBD2 is untestable without DNA. CDR1 and CDR2 (germline): SGHRS, YFSETQ. The CDR3 sequence is 13 residues long. CDR3 sequence reads: CASSAGPNNEQFF.

The chain links TRBV6-1 to TRBJ2-1; the TCRdb call, TRBD2, lacks DNA for checking. This CDR3 region has 14 residues. CDR1 and CDR2 from the germline V gene are MNHNS and SASEGT. The CDR3 loop is CASSESGGAHEQFF.